This T cell receptor (beta chain) was obtained from a study of CD8 T cells in Susac syndrome. The memory subsets used in TEMRA sorting were defined through staining for CD27 and CD45RA. Reverse transcription of about 0.5 to 1 ug RNA was carried out with random hexamers. MiXCR, applied by TCRdb to the immunoSEQ multiplex PCR reads, yields one record per CDR3 protein. The profile shows some 2,200 distinct CDR3 sequences, about 69% of them singletons. The material sequenced was CD8+ TEMRA cells from PBMCs. Subset specified: FACS-sorted terminally differentiated effector memory CD8+ T cells re-expressing CD45RA (CD8+ TEMRA). The sequence derives from a human donor with Susac syndrome.

This chain's CDR3 is CATSRDRGSGANVLTF. CDR3 in DNA: TGTGCCACCAGCAGAGATAGAGGGTCTGGGGCCAACGTCCTGACTTTC. The chain carries TRBV15 and TRBJ2-6; tentatively, D is TRBD2 (5 bases). Trimming removed 0 bases at V and 1 base at J, with 7 bases between. Germline CDR1 and CDR2: LNHNV and YYDKDF (reference sequence). CDR3 length: 16 amino acids.